This TCR beta chain was sequenced during a study of monozygotic twins with inflammatory bowel disease (dated by TCRdb to the late 2010s). A note on the overall study: The complete study included about 28 monozygotic twin pairs: 19 IBD-discordant Danish pairs and nine German pairs, of which four were IBD-concordant and five were IBD-discordant. Within discordant pairs, disease-associated traits were sought mainly by comparing IBD patients with their genetically identical healthy co-twins. Each individual had, on average, about 151 000 unique TCRalpha sequences and 181 000 unique TCRbeta sequences available for analysis.

From each donor, a roughly 2.6 ml peripheral blood sample was collected into PAXgene tubes and stored at -80 degrees C. Without any T cell sorting, total RNA was extracted from whole blood using the PAXgene blood miRNA kit on an automated QIAcube. Peripheral blood from monozygotic twin pairs who were concordant or discordant for inflammatory bowel disease underwent deep TCRalpha and TCRbeta repertoire profiling using unique molecular barcoding. Smoking habits were recorded for all twin pairs, and individuals were classified as current, former or never smokers. As for this clonotype: No antigen is known for it.

Libraries were constructed by 5' RACE. Preparation of each TCR library used approximately 4,000 ng of total RNA. cDNA was synthesized with SMARTScribe reverse transcriptase in eight separate reactions per sample. During cDNA synthesis, template switching was used to introduce unique molecular identifiers that contained a 6-nucleotide sample barcode. Amplification of TCRalpha and TCRbeta cDNA involved two nested PCRs of 16 and 9 cycles, and each PCR was followed by bead purification. Before amplification, the cDNA was treated with uracil DNA-glycosylase and purified using the QIAquick PCR purification kit. The second PCR added Illumina TruSeq-compatible adapters along with sample-specific barcodes. TapeStation and Qubit were used to check library quality and concentration, and 5 ng of each library was pooled. Pooled libraries were sequenced on an Illumina HiSeq2500 single-index Rapid Run with 2 x 100 bp reads and custom sequencing primers. In the original analysis: UMI-based consensus assembly with MiGEC version 1.2.6 was used to correct PCR and sequencing errors. MiXCR version 2.1.1 was used to carry out V(D)J alignment, clonotype assembly and CDR3 extraction. To normalise gene usage, clonotype sharing and MAIT/NKT TCR abundance, the analysis used the top 1000, 10 000 and 20 000 clonotypes per sample. After downsampling to 27 000 UMIs, diversity was calculated as the inverse Simpson index using the vegan R package. Paired Mann-Whitney U tests on discordant twin pairs were used, with Benjamini-Hochberg multiple-testing correction. TCRdb reprocessed the reads; each CDR3 protein sequence makes one entry, and DNA is unavailable. The V and J calls follow TCRdb's processing rather than the paper's. This sample's listing comprises approximately 150,000 distinct CDR3 sequences. In total, the top ten clones hold 7.4% of the sample.

Points the paper makes about the study in general: TCRbeta repertoire diversity, by inverse Simpson index, was decreased in IBD patients compared with their healthy co-twins. Because patients received different immunosuppressive treatments, the repertoires may have picked up extra background noise and variability between individuals. No difference in repertoire similarity was observed between concordant and discordant twins, possibly owing to limited statistical power. No single strong signal or clonotype linked to IBD turned up in the results, so the idea that one exists was not supported. The analysis was unable to tell apart different T cell subtypes. Compared with healthy twins, IBD patients had fewer clonotypes in common with other individuals, a difference most pronounced in patients showing signs of disease activity.

Looking up the germline V gene yields CDR1 SGDLS and CDR2 YYNGEE. The CDR3 has 16 amino acids, counting the end cysteine and phenylalanine. The DNA sequence is not available. The sequencing sample was made of blood. The sequence joins TRBV9 to TRBJ2-3; TCRdb gives TRBD2 as the D gene, but with no DNA this cannot be confirmed. The receptor was derived from a human donor with ulcerative colitis or Crohn's disease, or a healthy co-twin of an affected twin (not recorded which). CDR3 sequence: CASSGLLAGRTDTQYF.